This T cell receptor beta chain comes out of a study of T-cell memory formation after mild COVID-19. Germline values: CDR1 ENHRY, CDR2 SYGVKD. V dropped 6 bases and J dropped 2 bases, with 7 bases sitting between them. The CDR3 spans 12 residues. TCRdb re-derived calls from the 5' RACE reads in MiXCR, one entry per CDR3 protein. The sample lists roughly 620,000 distinct CDR3 sequences, around 17% occurring once. The source of this sequence is an adult woman who had mild COVID-19 (a few samples of this study predate the infection). Cell type and time point are not known. The rearrangement links TRBV10-3 to TRBJ2-5; no reliable D call. The sequenced sample was PBMCs or a T cell subset sorted from them (not recorded which). The CDR3 DNA reads as TGTGCCATCAGCGGGTATCAAGAGACCCAGTACTTC. It yields the protein CAISGYQETQYF.